This entry concerns a single TCR beta chain. Antigen unknown. This entry comes from a study of CD8 T cells in ankylosing spondylitis. General study findings and limits: There were earlier reports of some motif variants in reactive arthritis synovial fluid and blood. Reportedly, significant enrichment of disease-linked clones occurred in matched ankylosing spondylitis synovial fluid. Relatively scarce in peripheral blood, disease-linked clones were CD8+.

TCRdb re-derived calls from the 5' RACE reads in MiXCR, one entry per CDR3 protein. The sample records a few hundred thousand distinct CDR3 sequences, 20% being singletons. The receptor comes from a female donor with ankylosing spondylitis or in good health (not recorded which). Sequences were obtained from blood, either unsorted or a sorted T cell fraction (not recorded which).

CDR3 sequence reads: CASSKGLAYNEQFF. CDR3 DNA: TGTGCCAGCAGCAAAGGACTAGCCTACAATGAGCAGTTCTTC. This chain joins TRBV5-6 and TRBJ2-1; 7 bases fit TRBD2. Germline V gene sequence: CDR1 SGHDT, CDR2 YYEEEE. The V and J ends lost 4 bases and 2 bases, in that order; junction bases with no gene match: 3. This CDR3 is built from 14 residues.